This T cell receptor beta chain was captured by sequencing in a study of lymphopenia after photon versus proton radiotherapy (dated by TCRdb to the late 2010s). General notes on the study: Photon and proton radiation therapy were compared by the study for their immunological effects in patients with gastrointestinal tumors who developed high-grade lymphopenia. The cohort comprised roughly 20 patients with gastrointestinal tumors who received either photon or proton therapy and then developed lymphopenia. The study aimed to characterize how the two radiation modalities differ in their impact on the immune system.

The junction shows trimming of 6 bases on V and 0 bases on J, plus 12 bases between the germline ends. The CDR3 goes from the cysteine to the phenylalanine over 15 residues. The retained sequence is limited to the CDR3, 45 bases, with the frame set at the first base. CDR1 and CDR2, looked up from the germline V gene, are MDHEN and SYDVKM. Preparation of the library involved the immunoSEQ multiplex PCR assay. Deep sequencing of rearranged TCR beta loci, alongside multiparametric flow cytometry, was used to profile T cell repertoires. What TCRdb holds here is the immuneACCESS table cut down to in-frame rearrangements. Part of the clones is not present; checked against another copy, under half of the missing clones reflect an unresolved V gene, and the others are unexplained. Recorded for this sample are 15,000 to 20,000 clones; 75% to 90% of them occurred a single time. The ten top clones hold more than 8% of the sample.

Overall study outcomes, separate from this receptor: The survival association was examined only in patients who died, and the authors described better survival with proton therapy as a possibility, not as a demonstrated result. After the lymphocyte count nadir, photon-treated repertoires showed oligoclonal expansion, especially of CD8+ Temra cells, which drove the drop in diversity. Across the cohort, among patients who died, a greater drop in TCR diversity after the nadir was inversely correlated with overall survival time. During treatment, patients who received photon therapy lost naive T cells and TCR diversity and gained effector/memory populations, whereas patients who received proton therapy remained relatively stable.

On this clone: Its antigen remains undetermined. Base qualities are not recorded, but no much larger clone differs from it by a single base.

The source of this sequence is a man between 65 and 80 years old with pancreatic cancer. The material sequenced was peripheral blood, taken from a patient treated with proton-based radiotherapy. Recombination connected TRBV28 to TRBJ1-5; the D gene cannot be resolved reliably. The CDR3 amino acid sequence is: CASSRTGNSNQPQHF. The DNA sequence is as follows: TGTGCCAGCAGCCGGACGGGGAATAGCAATCAGCCCCAGCATTTT. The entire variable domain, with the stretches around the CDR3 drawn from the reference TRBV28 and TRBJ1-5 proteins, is DVKVTQSSRYLVKRTGEKVFLECVQDMDHENMFWYRQDPGLGLRLIYFSYDVKMKEKGDIPEGYSVSREKKERFSLILESASTNQTSMYLCASSRTGNSNQPQHFGDGTRLSIL.